This T cell receptor beta chain was identified in a study of OX40 agonist ivuxolimab in advanced cancers. Study context: Patients were treated with ivuxolimab, an agonistic anti-OX40 (CD134) antibody.

The CDR3 spans 13 residues. Germline-derived CDR1 and CDR2 are SGHTA and FQGNSA. With 4 bases removed from V and 7 bases from J, the gap between germline ends came to 14 bases. By its share, this clone is medium-sized. Its target is not known. Study results and caveats: Some of the nonresponding patients also showed low levels of normalized T-cell clonal expansion. Partial responders at 0.1-3.0 mg/kg had among the lowest clonal expansion. Blood T cells, both CD4+ and CD8+, expanded clonally by week 6 at 0.1 to 3.0 mg/kg.

Sequenced by immunoSEQ multiplex PCR; TCRdb stores in-frame clones only, minus some. Of about 33,000 clones detected, about 73% appear once; the ten largest clones hold over 10%. V is TRBV7-2 and J is TRBJ2-7; D gene uncertain. Sequencing used CD4+ or CD8+ T cells sorted from blood, obtained in a trial of the OX40 agonist ivuxolimab. The sequence came from an adult with an advanced solid tumor such as melanoma, head and neck, liver or kidney cancer. CDR3 amino acids: CASSSLSRWEQYF. The CDR3 DNA sequence: TGTGCCAGCAGCTCCCTAAGCCGCTGGGAGCAGTACTTC.